This T cell receptor beta chain was profiled in a study of T cells in localized non-small cell lung cancer. Clones were sequenced by immunoSEQ multiplex PCR, and TCRdb holds only the in-frame ones, with some missing. The sample comprises a few thousand clones, more than 20% of which are singletons, and more than 15% rests with the top ten. This clone was counted only a few times. Germline CDR1 SGDLS, CDR2 YYNGEE. The CDR3 runs to 18 residues. V shed 0 bases and J 7 bases; nucleotides not matched to a gene: 15. The sequence came from a male donor at least 60 years old with stage I lung adenocarcinoma. The rearrangement links TRBV9 to TRBJ1-2, with 10 bases matching TRBD1. This specimen was lung tumor tissue, taken before any cancer treatment. The CDR3 DNA reads TGTGCCAGCAGCGTAGCTCCCGCCGTACGACAGGGGGCTGGTGGCTACACCTTC. Translating gives CASSVAPAVRQGAGGYTF.